This T cell receptor beta chain was captured by sequencing in a study of T cell responses to AZD1222 COVID-19 vaccine. About this clone: Its antigen remains unknown.

Using immunoSEQ multiplex PCR, the repertoire was profiled, and TCRdb retains in-frame clones only, with some absent. The sample holds approximately 81,000 clones, about four fifths seen once. Study-wide points: The number of AZD1222 recipients seropositive at baseline was only 5 to 7. Reportedly, nearly half of unique spike TCRs recognized epitopes outside B.1.351/B.1.1.7 mutations. Females made up more of the donors, who were largely white British, and clonal diversity may have come out too low.

Pooled together were second doses at about 4 or about 12 weeks. Germline-derived CDR1 and CDR2 are SGHTA and FQGNSA. CDR3 size: 13 residues. The V end was cut by 2 bases, the J end by 5 bases, with 9 bases between. The V call is TRBV7-2, the J call TRBJ1-2; D perhaps matches TRBD1 (5 bases). The sequencing here drew on peripheral blood, taken 28 days after the second AZD1222 dose. The sequence was obtained from an adult who received the AZD1222 COVID-19 vaccine. The CDR3 coding sequence is TGTGCCAGCAGCTTAAAAGGGGCTTATGGCTACACCTTC. This translates into CASSLKGAYGYTF. Supplemented by reference TRBV7-2 and TRBJ1-2, the full variable domain reads GAGVSQSPSNKVTEKGKDVELRCDPISGHTALYWYRQSLGQGLEFLIYFQGNSAPDKSGLPSDRFSAERTGGSVSTLTIQRTQQEDSAVYLCASSLKGAYGYTFGSGTRLTVV.